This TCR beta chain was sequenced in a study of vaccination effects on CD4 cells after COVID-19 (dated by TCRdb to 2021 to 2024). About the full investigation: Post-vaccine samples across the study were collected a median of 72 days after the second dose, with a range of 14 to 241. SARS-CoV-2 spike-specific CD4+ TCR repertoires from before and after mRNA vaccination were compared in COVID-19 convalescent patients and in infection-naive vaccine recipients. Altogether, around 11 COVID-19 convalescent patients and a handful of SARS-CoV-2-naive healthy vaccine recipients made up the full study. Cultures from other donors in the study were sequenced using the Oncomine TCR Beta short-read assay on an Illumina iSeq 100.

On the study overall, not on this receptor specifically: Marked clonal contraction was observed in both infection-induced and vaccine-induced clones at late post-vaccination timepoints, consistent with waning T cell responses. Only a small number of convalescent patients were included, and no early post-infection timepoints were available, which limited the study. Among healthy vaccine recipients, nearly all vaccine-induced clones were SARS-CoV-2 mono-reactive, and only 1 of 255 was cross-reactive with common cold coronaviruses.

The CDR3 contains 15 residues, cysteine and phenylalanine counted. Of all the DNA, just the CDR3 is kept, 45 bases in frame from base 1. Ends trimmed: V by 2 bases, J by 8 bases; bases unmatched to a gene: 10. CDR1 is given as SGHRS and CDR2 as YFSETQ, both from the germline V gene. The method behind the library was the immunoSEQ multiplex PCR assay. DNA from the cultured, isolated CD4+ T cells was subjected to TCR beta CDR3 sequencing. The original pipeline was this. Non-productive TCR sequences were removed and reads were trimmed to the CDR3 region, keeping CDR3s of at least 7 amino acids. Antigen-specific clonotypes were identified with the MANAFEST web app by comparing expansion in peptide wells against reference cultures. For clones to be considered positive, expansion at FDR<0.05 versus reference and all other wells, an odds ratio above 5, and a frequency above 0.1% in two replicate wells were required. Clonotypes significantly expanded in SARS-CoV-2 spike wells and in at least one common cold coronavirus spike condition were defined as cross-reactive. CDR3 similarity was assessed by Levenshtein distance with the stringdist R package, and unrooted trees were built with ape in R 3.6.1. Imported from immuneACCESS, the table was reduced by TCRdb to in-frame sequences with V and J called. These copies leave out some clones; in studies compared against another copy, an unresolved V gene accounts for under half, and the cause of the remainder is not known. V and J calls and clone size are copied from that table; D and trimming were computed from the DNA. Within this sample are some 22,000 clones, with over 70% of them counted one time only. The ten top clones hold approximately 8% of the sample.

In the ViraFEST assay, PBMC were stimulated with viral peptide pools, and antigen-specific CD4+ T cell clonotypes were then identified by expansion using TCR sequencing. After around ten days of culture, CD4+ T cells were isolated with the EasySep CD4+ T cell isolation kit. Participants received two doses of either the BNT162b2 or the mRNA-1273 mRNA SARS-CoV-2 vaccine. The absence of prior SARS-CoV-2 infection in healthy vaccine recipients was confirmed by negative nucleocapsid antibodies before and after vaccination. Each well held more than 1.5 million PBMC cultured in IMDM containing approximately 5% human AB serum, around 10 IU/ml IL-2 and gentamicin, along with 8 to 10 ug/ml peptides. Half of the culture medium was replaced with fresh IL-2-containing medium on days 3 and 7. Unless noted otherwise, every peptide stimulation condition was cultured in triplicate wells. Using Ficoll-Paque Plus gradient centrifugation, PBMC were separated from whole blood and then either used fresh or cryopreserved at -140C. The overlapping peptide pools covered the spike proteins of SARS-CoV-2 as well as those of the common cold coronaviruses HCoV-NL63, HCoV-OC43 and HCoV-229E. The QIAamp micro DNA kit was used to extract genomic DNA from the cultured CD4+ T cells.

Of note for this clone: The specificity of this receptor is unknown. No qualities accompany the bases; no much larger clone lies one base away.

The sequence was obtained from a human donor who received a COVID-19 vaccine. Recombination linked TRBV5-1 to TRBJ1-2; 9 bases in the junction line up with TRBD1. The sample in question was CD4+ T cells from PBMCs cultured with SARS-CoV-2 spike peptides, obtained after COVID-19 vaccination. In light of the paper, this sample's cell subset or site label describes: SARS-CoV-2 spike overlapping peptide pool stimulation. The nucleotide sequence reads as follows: TGCGCCAGCAGCTTTACAGGGACAGGGTCGCAGGGCTACACCTTC. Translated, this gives CASSFTGTGSQGYTF.